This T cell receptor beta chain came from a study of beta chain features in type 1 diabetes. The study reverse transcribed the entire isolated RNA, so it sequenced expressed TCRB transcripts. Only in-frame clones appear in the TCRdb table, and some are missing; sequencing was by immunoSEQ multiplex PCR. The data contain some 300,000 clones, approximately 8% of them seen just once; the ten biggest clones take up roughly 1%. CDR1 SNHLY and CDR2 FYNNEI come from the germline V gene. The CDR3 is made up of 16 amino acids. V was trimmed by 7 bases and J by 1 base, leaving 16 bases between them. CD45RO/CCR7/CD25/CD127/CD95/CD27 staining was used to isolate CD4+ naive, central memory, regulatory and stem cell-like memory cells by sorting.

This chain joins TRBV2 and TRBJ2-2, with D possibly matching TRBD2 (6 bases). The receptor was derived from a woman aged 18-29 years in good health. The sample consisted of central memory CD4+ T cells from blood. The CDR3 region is CASKLGLAKNTGELFF. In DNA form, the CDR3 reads TGTGCCAGCAAACTGGGCCTAGCGAAGAACACCGGGGAGCTGTTTTTT.